This T cell receptor beta chain is drawn from a study of OX40 agonist ivuxolimab in advanced cancers. Regarding the complete study: Ivuxolimab was an agonistic, fully human IgG2 monoclonal antibody directed against OX40 (CD134), a costimulatory receptor. Intravenous ivuxolimab was administered to patients every 2 weeks at six dose levels: 0.01, 0.1, 0.3, 1.5, 3 and 10 mg/kg. Of the 50 to 55 dose-escalation patients, hepatocellular carcinoma was present in around 20, melanoma in roughly 15, renal cell carcinoma in 9 and head and neck cancer in 9. In the dose-escalation cohort, more than 80% of patients were male, and the mean age was roughly 60 years with a range of roughly 20 to 80. Prior anti-PD-1, anti-PD-L1 or anti-CTLA-4 therapy was permitted, and about two fifths of dose-escalation patients had received checkpoint inhibitors. Partial responses occurred in three dose-escalation patients, of whom one had hepatocellular carcinoma and two had cutaneous melanoma. The purpose of peripheral TCRbeta sequencing was to test whether ivuxolimab changed TCR sequence diversity and led to clonal T-cell expansion. The monotherapy dose-escalation portion (N ≈ 50 patients) of the phase I ivuxolimab trial is reported in the paper.

In the case of this clone: There is no known antigen for this receptor. No base quality values were provided; no much bigger clone lies one nucleotide off.

Patients with a history of autoimmune disease or receiving systemic immunosuppression were excluded from the trial. Peripheral blood for TCR sequencing was collected from all dose cohorts at baseline, on cycle 4 day 1, and on cycle 7 day 1. Samples came from an open-label, multicenter, first-in-human phase I dose-escalation trial of ivuxolimab. Adults with locally advanced or metastatic melanoma, renal cell, hepatocellular, or head and neck squamous cell carcinoma were enrolled in the trial. CD4+ and CD8+ T cells were sorted separately from peripheral blood before TCR sequencing. To sequence the TCRbeta CDR3 region, genomic DNA was isolated from the sorted cells. The immunoSEQ Assay was used for sequencing of TCRbeta CDR3 regions. Sourced from immuneACCESS, this table was stored by TCRdb with only in-frame sequences that have V and J called. A share of the clones is absent; for the studies checked, an unresolved V gene accounts for under half, and the remainder has no known explanation. The sample yields over 40,000 clones; roughly 83% were counted once. Clones ranked in the top ten supply roughly 4.2% of the sample.

V loses 0 bases at its end and J loses 2 bases; junction bases beyond the gene matches: 2. Reading from cysteine to phenylalanine, the CDR3 counts 19 amino acids. The read is trimmed to its CDR3 DNA, 57 bases read in frame from base 1. CDR1 and CDR2 are read off the germline V gene as WSHSY and SAAADI. The full study reports these points: Low levels of normalized T-cell clonal expansion were also shown by some nonresponding patients. Antigen specificity was not determined for the clonally expanded peripheral T cells. At doses of 0.1 to 3.0 mg/kg, clonal expansion of both CD4+ and CD8+ T cells in blood was seen between baseline and week 6. After ivuxolimab, CD8+ T cells had more expanded clones than CD4+ T cells on average. In partial responders in the 0.1-3.0 mg/kg groups, normalized peripheral clonal expansion was found to be among the lowest, especially among CD8+ T cells.

The rearranged chain carries TRBV10-2 and TRBJ2-6; TRBD2 matches 15 bases in the middle. This specimen consisted of CD4+ or CD8+ T cells sorted from blood, obtained in a trial of the OX40 agonist ivuxolimab. This sequence originates from an adult with an advanced solid tumor such as melanoma, head and neck, liver or kidney cancer. The CDR3 reads as follows: CASSESGLAGGAGANVLTF. Read as DNA, the sequence is TGCGCCAGCAGTGAGTCGGGACTAGCGGGAGGAGCTGGGGCCAACGTCCTGACTTTC.